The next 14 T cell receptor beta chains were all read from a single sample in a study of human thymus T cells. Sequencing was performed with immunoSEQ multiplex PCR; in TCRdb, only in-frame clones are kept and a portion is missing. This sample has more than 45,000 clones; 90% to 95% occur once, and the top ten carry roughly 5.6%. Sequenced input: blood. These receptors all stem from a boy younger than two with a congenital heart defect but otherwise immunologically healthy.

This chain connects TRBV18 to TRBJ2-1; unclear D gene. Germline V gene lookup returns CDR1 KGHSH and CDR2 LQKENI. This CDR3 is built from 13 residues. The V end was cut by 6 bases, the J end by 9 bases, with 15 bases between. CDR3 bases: TGTGCCAGCTCCCGAGACTTGCTGGGTGAGCAGTTCTTC. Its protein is CASSRDLLGEQFF.

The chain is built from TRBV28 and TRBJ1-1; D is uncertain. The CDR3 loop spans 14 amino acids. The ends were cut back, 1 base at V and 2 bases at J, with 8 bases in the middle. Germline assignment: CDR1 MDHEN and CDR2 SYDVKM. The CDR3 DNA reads TGTGCCAGCAGTTTATATGCGGGAAACACTGAAGCTTTCTTT. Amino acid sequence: CASSLYAGNTEAFF.

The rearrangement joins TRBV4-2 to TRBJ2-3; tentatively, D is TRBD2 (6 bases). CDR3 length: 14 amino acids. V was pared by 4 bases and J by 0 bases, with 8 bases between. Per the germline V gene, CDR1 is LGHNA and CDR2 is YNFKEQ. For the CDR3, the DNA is TGTGCCAGCAGCCTTAGCGGAAGCACAGATACGCAGTATTTT. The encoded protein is CASSLSGSTDTQYF.

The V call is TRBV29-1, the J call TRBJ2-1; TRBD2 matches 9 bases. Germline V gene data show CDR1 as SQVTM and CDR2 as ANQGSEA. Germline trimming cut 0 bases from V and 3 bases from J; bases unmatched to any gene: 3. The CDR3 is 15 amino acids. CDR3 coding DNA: TGCAGCGTTGAAGATACAGCGGGGGGCTACAATGAGCAGTTCTTC. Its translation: CSVEDTAGGYNEQFF.

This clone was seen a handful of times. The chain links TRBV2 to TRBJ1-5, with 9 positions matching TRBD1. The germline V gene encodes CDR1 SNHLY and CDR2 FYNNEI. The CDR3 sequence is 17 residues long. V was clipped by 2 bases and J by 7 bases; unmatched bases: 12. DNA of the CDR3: TGTGCCAGCAGTGAATGGGCACAGACAGGGGGAGGACAGCCCCAGCATTTT. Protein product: CASSEWAQTGGGQPQHF.

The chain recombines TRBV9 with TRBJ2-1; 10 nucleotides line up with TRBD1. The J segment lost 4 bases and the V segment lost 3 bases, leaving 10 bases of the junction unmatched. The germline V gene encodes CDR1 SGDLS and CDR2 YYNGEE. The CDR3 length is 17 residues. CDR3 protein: CASSARTGTGDYNEQFF. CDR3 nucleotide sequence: TGTGCCAGCAGCGCGCGAACCGGGACAGGGGATTACAATGAGCAGTTCTTC.

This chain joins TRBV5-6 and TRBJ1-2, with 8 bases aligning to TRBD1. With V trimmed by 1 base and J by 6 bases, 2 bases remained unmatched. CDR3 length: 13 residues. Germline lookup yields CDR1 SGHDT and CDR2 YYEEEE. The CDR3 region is CASSLTGGNGYTF. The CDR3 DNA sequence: TGTGCCAGCAGCTTGACAGGGGGAAATGGCTACACCTTC.

CDR3 residues: CASSLGQSYEQYF. The DNA for the CDR3 is TGTGCCAGTAGTCTGGGACAGTCCTACGAGCAGTACTTC. V gene TRBV19 combines with J gene TRBJ2-7; TRBD1 aligns across 7 bases. CDR3 length: 13 residues. Germline CDR1 reads LNHDA; CDR2 reads SQIVND (reference sequence). V was clipped by 5 bases and J by 1 base; unmatched bases: 2.

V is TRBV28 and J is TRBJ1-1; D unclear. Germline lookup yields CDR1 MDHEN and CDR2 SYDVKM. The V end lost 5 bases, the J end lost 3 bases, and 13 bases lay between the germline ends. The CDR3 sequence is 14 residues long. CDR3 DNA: TGTGCCAGCAGTGAGGGCAGGCTTTACACTGAAGCTTTCTTT. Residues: CASSEGRLYTEAFF.

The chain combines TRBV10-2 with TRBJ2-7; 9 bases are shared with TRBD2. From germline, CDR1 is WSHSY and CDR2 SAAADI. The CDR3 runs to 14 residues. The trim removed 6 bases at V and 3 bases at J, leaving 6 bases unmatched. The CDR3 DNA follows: TGCGCCAGCAGGTGGAATAGCGGGAGCTACGAGCAGTACTTC. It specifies CASRWNSGSYEQYF.

As DNA, the CDR3 is TGTGCCAGTACCATCGGGGGTGGCTACACCTTC. As protein: CASTIGGGYTF. This chain links TRBV19 with TRBJ1-2, with a tentative D call TRBD1 (5 bases). From germline, CDR1 is LNHDA and CDR2 SQIVND (reference sequence). CDR3 length: 11 residues. Trimming pared 7 bases from V and 7 bases from J, leaving 10 bases between.

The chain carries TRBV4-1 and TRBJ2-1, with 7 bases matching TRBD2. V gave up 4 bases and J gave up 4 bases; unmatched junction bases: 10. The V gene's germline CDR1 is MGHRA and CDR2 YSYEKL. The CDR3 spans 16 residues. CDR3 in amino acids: CASSPRSGTTYNEQFF. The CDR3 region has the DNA TGCGCCAGCAGCCCCCGGTCGGGGACTACATACAATGAGCAGTTCTTC.

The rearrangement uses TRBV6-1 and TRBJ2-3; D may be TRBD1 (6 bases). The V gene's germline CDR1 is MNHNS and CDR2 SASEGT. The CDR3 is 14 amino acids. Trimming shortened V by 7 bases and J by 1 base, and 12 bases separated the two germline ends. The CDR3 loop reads CASTVGHRTDTQYF. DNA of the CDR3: TGTGCCAGCACTGTGGGACACCGCACAGATACGCAGTATTTT.

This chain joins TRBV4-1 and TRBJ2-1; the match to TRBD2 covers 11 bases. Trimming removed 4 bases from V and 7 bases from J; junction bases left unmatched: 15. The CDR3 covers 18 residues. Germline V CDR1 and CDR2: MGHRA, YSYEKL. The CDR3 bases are TGCGCCAGCAGCCTAAACGCAGTGGGTAGCGGGAGGGGTAATGAGCAGTTCTTC. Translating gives CASSLNAVGSGRGNEQFF.